The 17 T cell receptor beta chains presented below share a single source sample, sequenced in a study of post-analysis software for immune sequencing data. Overall study results and limits: Patients used five TRBV segments, including TRBV5-6, TRBV5-1 and TRBV20-1, more often than controls.

Included in the TCR beta cDNA libraries were unique molecular identifiers. TCRdb redid the calling of the PCR reads with MiXCR, one entry per CDR3 protein. The sample holds hundreds of thousands of distinct CDR3 sequences; roughly 30% are singletons and the top ten take around 0.56%. These receptors have no known antigen. The specimen sequenced was blood. All receptors come from a girl aged 10 to 17 with multiple sclerosis.

This chain's CDR3 is CASRGEGANEKLFF. Here the CDR3 DNA reads TGTGCCAGCAGGGGTGAGGGGGCTAATGAAAAACTGTTTTTT. The chain links TRBV7-2 to TRBJ1-4, with D possibly matching TRBD1 (6 bases). Germline CDR1 SGHTA, CDR2 FQGNSA. Trimming cost V 6 bases and J 3 bases, with 11 bases left between them. The length of the CDR3 is 14 residues.

In this sample, this clonotype turned up a few times. This chain joins TRBV3-1 and TRBJ2-7; TRBD2 matches at 8 bases. The germline CDR1 and CDR2 sequences are LGHDT and YNNKEL (reference sequence). V lost 5 bases to trimming and J lost 4 bases; unmatched junction nucleotides: 10. The CDR3 has 15 amino acids. As DNA, the CDR3 is TGTGCCAGCAGCTCCCGGACTAGCCCGATGTACGAGCAGTACTTC. Protein: CASSSRTSPMYEQYF.

This clonotype has only one observation. The CDR3 here is CASRLGFGQTQYF. The CDR3 bases are TGTGCCAGCAGACTGGGGTTTGGGCAGACCCAGTACTTC. V gene TRBV5-8 combines with J gene TRBJ2-5; D not resolved. V gave up 5 bases and J gave up 6 bases, with 14 bases separating them. CDR1 and CDR2 (germline): SGHTS, YDEGEE. The CDR3 consists of 13 residues.

Ten or more counts support this clonotype. The chain is built from TRBV4-3 and TRBJ2-5; 7 bases agree with TRBD1. The CDR3 spans 16 residues. With 4 bases clipped from V and 3 bases from J, the junction kept 11 bases outside the gene matches. Germline CDR1 reads LGHNA; CDR2 reads YSLEER. As DNA, the CDR3 is TGCGCCAGCAGCCCAAATGCTGGGGACAGAGAAGAGACCCAGTACTTC. Its protein is CASSPNAGDREETQYF.

Note on this clonotype: Given the absence of the conserved phenylalanine or tryptophan at the CDR3 end, a read error is likely. The chain employs TRBV20-1 and TRBJ2-5; a weak D match, TRBD2 (6 bases). Trimming shortened V by 7 bases and J by 5 bases, and 20 bases separated the two germline ends. In germline, CDR1 is DFQATT, CDR2 SNEGSKA (reference sequence). CDR3 length: 14 residues. DNA for the CDR3: TGCAGTGTCAGAGTGGGCGGTGGGGGGGAGACCCAGTACCTC. Encoded protein: CSVRVGGGGETQYL.

Many counts were recorded for this clonotype. This rearrangement joins TRBV20-1 to TRBJ2-1, with 9 positions matching TRBD2. CDR3 length equals 14 residues. The V gene end was trimmed by 1 base and the J gene end by 4 bases; junction bases not matched to a gene: 2. Germline CDR1 is DFQATT and CDR2 is SNEGSKA (reference sequence). In nucleotides, the CDR3 is TGCAGTGCTAGAGGACTAGCGGCTTACAATGAGCAGTTCTTC. Translated: CSARGLAAYNEQFF.

This chain joins TRBV12-5 and TRBJ2-5; TRBD1 agrees at 8 bases. Germline V lookup: CDR1 LGHNT, CDR2 FRNRAP. The CDR3 is 14 residues long. J gave up 4 bases and V 6 bases, and 7 bases lay outside the gene matches. The CDR3: CASGLDRAVETQYF. Written as DNA, the CDR3 is TGTGCTAGTGGCCTGGACAGGGCGGTAGAGACCCAGTACTTC.

V gene TRBV20-1 combines with J gene TRBJ2-3; 8 bases agree with TRBD2. The CDR3 has 14 amino acids. CDR1 DFQATT and CDR2 SNEGSKA come from the germline V gene (reference sequence). The ends lost 8 bases at V and 2 bases at J; junction bases unmatched: 9. CDR3 sequence: CSPTPGGTTDTQYF. The CDR3 region has the DNA TGCAGTCCAACGCCGGGGGGGACCACAGATACGCAGTATTTT.

The chain employs TRBV7-2 and TRBJ2-1; tentatively, D is TRBD1 (5 bases). This CDR3 has 14 residues. With 1 base removed from V and 10 bases from J, the gap between germline ends came to 14 bases. Germline assignment: CDR1 SGHTA and CDR2 FQGNSA. The chain's CDR3 is CASSLVTARQEQFF. DNA of the CDR3: TGTGCCAGCAGCTTAGTTACAGCCAGACAGGAGCAGTTCTTC.

CDR3 in amino acids: CASSPTGGGQPQHF. DNA of the CDR3: TGTGCCAGCAGCCCTACAGGGGGCGGTCAGCCCCAGCATTTT. The chain links TRBV12-3 or TRBV12-4 to TRBJ1-5; 9 positions match TRBD1. V was pared by 6 bases and J by 6 bases, with 6 bases of the junction left unmatched. The CDR3 extends over 14 amino acids.

The rearrangement links TRBV6-2 or TRBV6-3 to TRBJ2-4; the D is unclear. The CDR3 runs to 12 residues. With 7 bases removed from V and 8 bases from J, the gap between germline ends came to 12 bases. The germline CDR1 and CDR2 sequences are MNHEY and SVGEGT. The CDR3 is CASKGIGDIQYF. CDR3 sequence (DNA): TGTGCCAGCAAGGGTATCGGAGACATTCAGTACTTC.

The CDR3 nucleotides read TGCAGTGCTAGTAAGGGTTATAGCAATCAGCCCCAGCATTTT. Translation: CSASKGYSNQPQHF. The V and J genes are TRBV20-1 and TRBJ1-5; no firm D call. Germline lookup yields CDR1 DFQATT and CDR2 SNEGSKA (reference sequence). The CDR3 consists of 14 residues. V was clipped by 3 bases and J by 0 bases, with 9 bases between them.

Only a few counts were recorded for this clonotype. V and J are TRBV11-3 and TRBJ2-1; perhaps D is TRBD1 or TRBD2 (5 bases each). Germline V gene lookup returns CDR1 SGHNT and CDR2 YENEEA. The CDR3 spans 14 residues. V lost 5 bases and J lost 7, with 15 bases in between. CDR3 in amino acids: CASSPGPTGNEQFF. DNA for the CDR3: TGTGCCAGCAGCCCGGGACCGACGGGGAATGAGCAGTTCTTC.

J is TRBJ1-1 and V is TRBV12-3 or TRBV12-4; 12 bases match TRBD1. V dropped 6 bases and J dropped 5; count of bases not matched to a gene: 7. The CDR3 is made up of 15 amino acids. DNA for the CDR3: TGTGCCAGCAGGGGGGGACAGGGGGCGAGAACTGAAGCTTTCTTT. Encoded protein: CASRGGQGARTEAFF.

This clonotype showed up just a few times. J is TRBJ2-1 and V is TRBV4-1, with D unclear. This CDR3 comprises 15 residues. Per germline, CDR1 MGHRA and CDR2 YSYEKL. The V and J ends lost 0 bases and 6 bases respectively, with 12 bases between them. CDR3 DNA: TGCGCCAGCAGCCAAGAGGGGATCCTTTTCAATGAGCAGTTCTTC. Translated: CASSQEGILFNEQFF.

This sequence joins TRBV27 and TRBJ1-1, with TRBD1 matching 9 bases. This CDR3 is 13 amino acids long. Germline V gene data show CDR1 as MNHEY and CDR2 as SMNVEV (reference sequence). V shed 8 bases, J shed 7 bases, and the junction held 8 bases outside the gene matches. The DNA for the CDR3 is TGTGCCAGCCGCCGGGGGACAGGGCATGAAGCTTTCTTT. Amino acids: CASRRGTGHEAFF.

This clonotype has at least ten counts. The chain joins TRBV20-1 to TRBJ2-7; 11 positions match TRBD1. The CDR3 covers 13 residues. Germline CDR1 DFQATT, CDR2 SNEGSKA (reference sequence). V was clipped by 7 bases and J by 4 bases; unmatched bases: 6. The CDR3 DNA reads TGCAGTGTCGTGGACAGGGGGCCATACGAGCAGTACTTC. Translating gives CSVVDRGPYEQYF.